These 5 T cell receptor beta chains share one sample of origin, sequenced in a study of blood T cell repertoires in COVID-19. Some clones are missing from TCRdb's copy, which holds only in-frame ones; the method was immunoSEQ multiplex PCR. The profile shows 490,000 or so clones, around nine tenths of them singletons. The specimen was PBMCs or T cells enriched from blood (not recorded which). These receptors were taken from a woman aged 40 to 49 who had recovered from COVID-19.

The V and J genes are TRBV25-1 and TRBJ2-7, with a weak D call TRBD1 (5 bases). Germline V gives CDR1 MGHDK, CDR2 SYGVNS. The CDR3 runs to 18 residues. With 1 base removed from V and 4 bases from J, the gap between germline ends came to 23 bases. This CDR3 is CASSEFGALDGGHYEQYF. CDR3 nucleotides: TGTGCCAGCAGTGAATTTGGGGCTCTGGATGGCGGACATTACGAGCAGTACTTC.

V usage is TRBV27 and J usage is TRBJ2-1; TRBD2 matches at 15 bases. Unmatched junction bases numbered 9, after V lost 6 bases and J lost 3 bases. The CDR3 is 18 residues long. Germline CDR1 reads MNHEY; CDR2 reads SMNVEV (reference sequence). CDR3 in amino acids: CASRVGTSGRRNYNEQFF. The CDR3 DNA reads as TGTGCCAGCAGGGTAGGGACTAGCGGGAGGAGGAACTACAATGAGCAGTTCTTC.

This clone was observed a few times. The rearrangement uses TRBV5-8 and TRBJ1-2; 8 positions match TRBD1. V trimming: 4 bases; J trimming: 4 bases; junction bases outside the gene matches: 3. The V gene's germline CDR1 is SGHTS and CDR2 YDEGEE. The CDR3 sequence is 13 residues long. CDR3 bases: TGTGCCAGCAGCCTGACAGGGGTCTATGGCTACACCTTC. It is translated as CASSLTGVYGYTF.

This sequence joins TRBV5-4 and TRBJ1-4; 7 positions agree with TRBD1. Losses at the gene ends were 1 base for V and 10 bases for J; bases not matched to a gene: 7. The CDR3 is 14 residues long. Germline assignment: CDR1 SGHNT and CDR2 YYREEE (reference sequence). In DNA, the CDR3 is TGTGCCAGCAGCTTGTCCGGGGACAGTGGAAAACTGTTTTTT. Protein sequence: CASSLSGDSGKLFF.

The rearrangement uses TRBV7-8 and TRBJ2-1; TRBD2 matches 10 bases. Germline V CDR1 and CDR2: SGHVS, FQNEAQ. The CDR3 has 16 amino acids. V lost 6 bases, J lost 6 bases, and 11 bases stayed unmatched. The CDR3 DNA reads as TGTGCCAGCAGGAAGGGATCTAGCGGGAGAAGCAATGAGCAGTTCTTC. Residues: CASRKGSSGRSNEQFF. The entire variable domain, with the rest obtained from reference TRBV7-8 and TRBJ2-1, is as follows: GAGVSQSPRYKVAKRGQDVALRCDPISGHVSLFWYQQALGQGPEFLTYFQNEAQLDKSGLPSDRFFAERPEGSVSTLKIQRTQQEDSAVYLCASRKGSSGRSNEQFFGPGTRLTVL.